The 10 T cell receptor beta chains below were found in one sample sequenced in a study of Ad26.COV2.S vaccination and SARS-CoV-2 variants. Only in-frame clones appear in the TCRdb table, and some are missing; sequencing was by immunoSEQ multiplex PCR. The sample carries hundreds of thousands of clones, approximately 88% recorded once. The treatment was: approximately 18 received Ad26.COV2.S at low or high dose, single or two shots; several received placebo; per-sample allocation not given. Collection of the samples took place on day 63 after the first injection of vaccine or placebo. The sequenced sample was peripheral blood, obtained in a trial of Ad26.COV2.S vaccine versus placebo. The receptors were gathered from a person between 18 and 60 years old who received the Ad26.COV2.S COVID-19 vaccine or a placebo.

The chain has TRBV9 and TRBJ1-1, with a possible D match to TRBD1 (5 bases). Trimming stripped 0 bases from V and 5 bases from J, with 14 bases between. Germline assignment: CDR1 SGDLS and CDR2 YYNGEE. This CDR3 is built from 15 residues. The CDR3 coding sequence is TGTGCCAGCAGCGTAGACGGGCAGGGTCGAACTGAAGCTTTCTTT. Translation gives CASSVDGQGRTEAFF.

A few counts support this clone. The chain joins TRBV3-1 (or the pseudogene TRBV3-2) to TRBJ1-1; a weak D match, TRBD1 (6 bases). The germline CDR1 and CDR2 sequences are LGHDT and YNNKEL (reference sequence). Trimming left V 10 bases short and J 6 bases short, with 18 bases between. CDR3 size: 13 residues. In DNA, the CDR3 is TGTGCCAACCCGGACAGATCAGTCGCTGAAGCTTTCTTT. Protein sequence: CANPDRSVAEAFF.

The DNA for the CDR3 is TGTGCCACCCAAGCAGGGGGGGGCAGATACAATGAGCAGTTCTTC. It encodes CATQAGGGRYNEQFF. The chain combines TRBV15 with TRBJ2-1; D may correspond to TRBD1 or TRBD2 (7 bases each). V was shortened by 8 bases and J by 4 bases, with 18 bases between the two germline ends. Germline assignment: CDR1 LNHNV and CDR2 YYDKDF (reference sequence). The CDR3 consists of 15 residues.

The chain combines TRBV19 with TRBJ2-2; 8 bases are shared with TRBD1. The V and J ends lost 7 bases and 6 bases, in that order; junction bases with no gene match: 10. Germline values: CDR1 LNHDA, CDR2 SQIVND (reference sequence). CDR3 length: 15 amino acids. CDR3 nucleotide sequence: TGTGCCAGTATGAGGATGACAGGGGTAGCCGGGGAGCTGTTTTTT. Residues: CASMRMTGVAGELFF.

CDR3 sequence: CASSLDSGGGGYGYTF. The DNA of the CDR3 is TGTGCCAGCAGCTTAGATTCTGGCGGGGGAGGGTATGGCTACACCTTC. This chain connects TRBV11-2 to TRBJ1-2; possible D gene TRBD1, 5 bases. Deletions cut 0 bases from V and 5 bases from J, with 16 bases between. Germline V gene data show CDR1 as SGHAT and CDR2 as FQNNGV. The CDR3 runs to 16 residues.

V and J are TRBV5-1 and TRBJ2-7, with 8 bases lining up with TRBD1. With 4 bases clipped from V and 4 bases from J, the junction kept 7 bases outside the gene matches. The CDR3 has 14 amino acids. Germline CDR1 is SGHRS and CDR2 is YFSETQ. As DNA, the CDR3 is TGCGCCAGCAGCCCAGGGGGCGCTGGGTACGAGCAGTACTTC. This translates into CASSPGGAGYEQYF.

This chain connects TRBV4-3 to TRBJ1-2, with 9 bases lining up with TRBD1. Germline CDR1 reads LGHNA; CDR2 reads YSLEER. With 0 bases clipped from V and 7 bases from J, the junction kept 6 bases outside the gene matches. The CDR3 runs to 15 residues. CDR3 amino acids: CASSQDLHRGLGYTF. Written as DNA, the CDR3 is TGCGCCAGCAGCCAAGACCTCCACAGGGGGCTTGGCTACACCTTC.

Note on this clone: Germline is not matched at one junction end, which may reflect a read error. The genes are TRBV7-7 and TRBJ2-1; TRBD2 aligns across 7 bases. There are 15 residues in the CDR3. Germline values: CDR1 SSHAT, CDR2 FNYEAQ (reference sequence). CDR3 region: CASSLGVREFNEQFF. The CDR3 nucleotides are TGTGCTAGCAGCTTGGGTGTGCGGGAGTTCAATGAGCAGTTCTTC.

V is TRBV3-1 (or the pseudogene TRBV3-2) and J is TRBJ1-6, with TRBD1 identical over 9 bases. This CDR3 region has 15 residues. The V gene end was trimmed by 4 bases and the J gene end by 7 bases; junction bases not matched to a gene: 5. The germline V gene has CDR1 LGHDT and CDR2 YNNKEL (reference sequence). The CDR3 nucleotides are TGTGCCAGCAGCCGGGGAGGACAGGGGAATTCACCCCTCCACTTT. Translation: CASSRGGQGNSPLHF.

This clone appeared a few times. The chain is built from TRBV12-3 or TRBV12-4 and TRBJ1-1; D is uncertain. V lost 5 bases and J 13 bases, leaving 14 bases between the germline ends. The CDR3 runs to 11 residues. Written as DNA, the CDR3 is TGTGCCAGCAGTCCCTTCGGGGTTATTTTCTTT. It translates to CASSPFGVIFF.